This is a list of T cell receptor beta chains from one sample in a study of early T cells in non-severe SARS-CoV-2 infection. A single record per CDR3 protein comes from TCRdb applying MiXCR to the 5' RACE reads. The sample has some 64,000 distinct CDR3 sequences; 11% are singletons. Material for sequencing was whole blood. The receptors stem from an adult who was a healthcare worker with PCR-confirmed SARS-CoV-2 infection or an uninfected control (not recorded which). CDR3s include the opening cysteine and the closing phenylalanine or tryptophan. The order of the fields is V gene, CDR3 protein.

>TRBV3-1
CASSRRGGGETQYF
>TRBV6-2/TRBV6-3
CASRTGYGYTF
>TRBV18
CASSLMGGQGYEQYF
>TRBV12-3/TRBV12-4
CASSSIGGNTEAFF
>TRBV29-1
CSVEGGMNTEAFF
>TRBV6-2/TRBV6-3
CASSYLTDQETQYF
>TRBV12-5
CASGPLGYIQYF
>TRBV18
CASSPLSTDTQYF
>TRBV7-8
CASSFAGKETQYF
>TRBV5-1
CASVTTPGGNTGELFF
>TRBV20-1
CSVRRGENTIYF
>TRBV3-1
CASSQDVGRTYGYTF
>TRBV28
CASSMLRREAFF
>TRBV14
CASSQVGYGYTF
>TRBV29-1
CSVSGQGEAFF
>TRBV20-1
CSASKVVGSNQPQHF
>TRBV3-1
CASRPTGASNYGYTF
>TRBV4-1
CASSPLGTSGGAMEETQYF
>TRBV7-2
CASSSPRSGGTDTQYF
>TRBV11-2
CASSLDRAGGYEQFF
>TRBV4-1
CASSQGRGWDAKNIQYF
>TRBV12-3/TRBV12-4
CASSLRRESLSGANVLTF
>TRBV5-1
CASSLVQYTGELFF
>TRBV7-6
CASSLAWTERGYEQYF
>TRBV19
CASSIDANSPLHF
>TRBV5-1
CASSLVVGVRGTQYF
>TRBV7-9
CASSNQETQYF
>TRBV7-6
CASSDEGQRYGYTF
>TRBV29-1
CSVERSPGLDGKRFF
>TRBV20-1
CSARVGGYSGPGYTF
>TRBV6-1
CASSEARARWVNEQFF
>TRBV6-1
CASSAQALSNQPQHF
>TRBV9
CASSVKNTGELFF
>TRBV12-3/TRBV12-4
CASSLGTVSYNEQFF
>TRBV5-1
CASSPSPPPSTEAFF
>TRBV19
CASSGGTPDQETQYF
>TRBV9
CASSVQAGDTGELFF
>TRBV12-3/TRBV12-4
CASSATQGAGNTEAFF
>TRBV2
CASSGGRQETQYF
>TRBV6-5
CASRRGPYEQYF
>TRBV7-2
CASSLSSGSSYNEQFF
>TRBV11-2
CASSLVVAGGPRDTQYF
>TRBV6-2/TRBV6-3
CASSYGLRDRLTDTQYF
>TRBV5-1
CASSLGKTEAFF
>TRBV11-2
CASSPRTGGFEAFF
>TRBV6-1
CASSEVSGGGATDTQYF
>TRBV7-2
CASSLDVSNQPQHF
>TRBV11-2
CASSLTGTAGPYPKETDTQYF
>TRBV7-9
CASSFVAWAGGRDSSYEQYF
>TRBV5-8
CASSFLTSGTSGETQYF
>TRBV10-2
CASSVHLNTEAFF
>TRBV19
CASSILVAGGETQYF
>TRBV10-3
CAISESRTGRIEQFF
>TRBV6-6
CASRPGQGDSGANVLTF